The 12 T cell receptor beta chains below were found in one sample sequenced in a study of cytomegalovirus exposure and HLA in healthy donors. PCR employed 60 Vbeta and 13 Jbeta primers. Repertoires were generated with immunoSEQ multiplex PCR, while TCRdb's copy carries only in-frame clones and drops some. The table lists about 150,000 clones, about 70% of them singletons, with 2.8% in the top ten. The source material was PBMCs. All receptors derive from a man between 18 and 35 years old in good health and CMV-seronegative.

This sequence joins TRBV6-6 and TRBJ2-7; TRBD2 aligns across 8 bases. Germline CDR1 is MNHNY and CDR2 is SVGAGI (reference sequence). The CDR3 sequence is 14 residues long. V lost 7 bases, J lost 11 bases, and 16 bases stayed unmatched. In nucleotides, the CDR3 is TGTGCCAGCAAGAGGGCTAGCGGGCCCATGGGGGAGTACTTC. Translated: CASKRASGPMGEYF.

The rearrangement links TRBV29-1 to TRBJ2-1; D gene unclear. The CDR3 sequence is 8 residues long. Per the germline V gene, CDR1 is SQVTM and CDR2 is ANQGSEA. V was trimmed by 4 bases and J by 12 bases, leaving 4 bases between them. The CDR3 bases are TGCAGCGTTGGTCGGCAGTTCTTC. This sequence encodes CSVGRQFF.

The genes are TRBV7-3 and TRBJ1-2, with a tentative D call TRBD1 (5 bases). The germline V gene encodes CDR1 SGHTA and CDR2 FQGTGA. V was cut by 0 bases and J by 7 bases, with 12 bases left in between. There are 14 residues in the CDR3. This chain's CDR3 is CASSLTAQGTGYTF. The CDR3 DNA reads TGTGCCAGCAGCTTAACGGCGCAGGGCACTGGCTACACCTTC.

This rearrangement joins TRBV6-5 to TRBJ2-5; D perhaps matches TRBD2 (7 bases). The CDR3 sequence is 15 residues long. V was cut by 2 bases and J by 11 bases, with 21 bases left in between. Germline V CDR1 and CDR2: MNHEY, SVGAGI. The CDR3 coding sequence is TGTGCCAGCAGTTACGGGGGGGCGCCCTTTATGGAGCAGTACTTC. Translation: CASSYGGAPFMEQYF.

The rearrangement joins TRBV7-9 to TRBJ1-4, with D possibly matching TRBD1 (6 bases). Germline V gene sequence: CDR1 SEHNR, CDR2 FQNEAQ (reference sequence). The CDR3 is 15 residues long. Trimming took 4 bases from V and 6 from J, leaving 15 bases between them. This CDR3 is CASSSRGGIDEKLFF. The DNA of the CDR3 is TGTGCCAGCAGCTCGCGGGGGGGCATCGATGAAAAACTGTTTTTT.

The chain has TRBV29-1 and TRBJ2-5; weak D call: TRBD2 (5 bases). CDR3 size: 14 residues. V gave up 2 bases and J gave up 5 bases, with 15 bases separating them. Germline CDR1 is SQVTM and CDR2 is ANQGSEA. In DNA form, the CDR3 reads TGCAGCGTTGAAAGGGTTCCTACGGGGGAGACCCAGTACTTC. Translated: CSVERVPTGETQYF.

At least ten counts were recorded for this clone. This chain joins TRBV10-3 and TRBJ2-2, with 8 bases that match TRBD1. J lost 4 bases, V lost 6 bases, and 4 bases had no gene match. Germline CDR1 ENHRY, CDR2 SYGVKD. CDR3 size: 14 residues. As DNA, the CDR3 is TGTGCCATCAGGGGAGGACAGGGCACCGGGGAGCTGTTTTTT. Translation: CAIRGGQGTGELFF.

The chain uses TRBV18 and TRBJ1-2; the D gene is possibly TRBD1 (5 bases). V gave up 1 base and J gave up 2 bases, with 11 bases separating them. The CDR3 length is 15 residues. The germline CDR1 and CDR2 sequences are KGHSH and LQKENI. The CDR3, as DNA: TGTGCCAGCTCACCACAGCAGCAGGGCAACTATGGCTACACCTTC. This gives the protein CASSPQQQGNYGYTF.

This clone showed up just once. The chain links TRBV9 to TRBJ2-2, with D possibly being TRBD1 (5 bases). The V gene lost 0 bases and the J gene lost 1 base, with 13 bases spanning the gap. The CDR3 is 17 residues long. Germline assignment: CDR1 SGDLS and CDR2 YYNGEE. This CDR3 reads CASSVASQVENTGELFF. The DNA of the CDR3 is TGTGCCAGCAGCGTAGCTTCACAGGTGGAGAACACCGGGGAGCTGTTTTTT.

The rearrangement joins TRBV11-1 to TRBJ2-1; the match to TRBD2 covers 12 bases. J was trimmed by 5 bases and V by 5 bases; bases with no gene match: 4. This CDR3 region has 15 residues. In germline, CDR1 is SGHAT, CDR2 FQDESV (reference sequence). The CDR3 bases are TGTGCCAGCAGCCCACTAGCGGGGGGCCACAATGAGCAGTTCTTC. As protein: CASSPLAGGHNEQFF.

The chain couples TRBV5-4 to TRBJ2-5; maybe TRBD2 (7 bases). V was shortened by 4 bases and J by 10 bases, with 17 bases between the two germline ends. The CDR3 is 13 amino acids. CDR1 is SGHNT, CDR2 YYREEE, per germline (reference sequence). The CDR3 DNA follows: TGTGCCAGCAGCGGGGACATTTGGGAGGGCCAGTACTTC. Translation: CASSGDIWEGQYF. Based on the CDR3 plus reference TRBV5-4 and TRBJ2-5, the full variable domain is ETGVTQSPTHLIKTRGQQVTLRCSSQSGHNTVSWYQQALGQGPQFIFQYYREEENGRGNFPPRFSGLQFPNYSSELNVNALELDDSALYLCASSGDIWEGQYFGPGTRLLVL.

V is TRBV4-2 and J is TRBJ1-4; 7 bases line up with TRBD1. CDR3 length: 16 amino acids. V lost 0 bases to trimming and J lost 7 bases; unmatched junction nucleotides: 8. The V gene's germline CDR1 is LGHNA and CDR2 YNFKEQ. CDR3 protein: CASSQERRQGFEKLFF. DNA for the CDR3: TGTGCCAGCAGCCAAGAACGCCGACAGGGTTTTGAAAAACTGTTTTTT.